One sample yielded the 29 T cell receptor beta chains listed below, sequenced in a study of persistence of HIV-infected CD4 T cells. These receptors' antigens are unknown. This was the immunoSEQ version 4 assay in survey mode. Profiling relied on immunoSEQ multiplex PCR, and the TCRdb table lists in-frame clones only, not all of them. Of about 47,000 clones listed, approximately 90% are singletons. Anti-CD3/anti-CD28 beads served as a nonspecific positive control stimulus. CD4+ T cells upregulating both CD40 ligand and CD69 were sorted as responding cells. The specimen comprised CD4+ T cells sorted from PBMCs after roughly 18-hour stimulation, sampled from a patient who received antiretroviral therapy. These receptors were obtained from an adult man with HIV who was CMV-seropositive.

The chain uses TRBV7-9 and TRBJ2-1; TRBD2 is a possible D gene (7 bases). V was clipped by 1 base and J by 5 bases, with 15 bases between them. In germline, CDR1 is SEHNR, CDR2 FQNEAQ (reference sequence). The CDR3 runs to 16 residues. DNA of the CDR3: TGTGCCAGCAGCTTAGTGGGGGGGCTGGATGACAATGAGCAGTTCTTC. This gives the protein CASSLVGGLDDNEQFF.

V usage is TRBV15 and J usage is TRBJ1-4; D is perhaps TRBD1 (5 bases). Trimming took off 2 bases at V and 6 bases at J, with 13 bases between the two ends. CDR1 and CDR2 (germline): LNHNV, YYDKDF (reference sequence). The CDR3 runs 15 residues. The CDR3 is CATSRPGFRDEKLFF. Here the CDR3 DNA reads TGTGCCACCAGCAGACCAGGGTTTCGGGATGAAAAACTGTTTTTT.

The V and J genes are TRBV5-1 and TRBJ1-1; possible D gene TRBD1, 5 bases. The CDR3 is 14 residues long. Germline CDR1 is SGHRS and CDR2 is YFSETQ. V shed 4 bases and J shed 1 base, with 11 bases lying between them. The CDR3: CASSLQTANTEAFF. The CDR3 coding sequence is TGCGCCAGCAGCCTACAGACAGCGAACACTGAAGCTTTCTTT.

The chain couples TRBV5-1 to TRBJ1-4; possibly TRBD1 for D (5 bases). The V and J ends lost 5 bases and 7 bases respectively, with 18 bases between them. Germline values: CDR1 SGHRS, CDR2 YFSETQ. CDR3 length equals 15 residues. The CDR3 sequence: CASRSGGVDTEKLFF. In nucleotides, the CDR3 is TGCGCCAGCAGGTCCGGGGGGGTTGATACTGAAAAACTGTTTTTT.

The V call is TRBV5-1, the J call TRBJ2-7; D uncertain. The CDR3 has 13 amino acids. Germline CDR1 reads SGHRS; CDR2 reads YFSETQ. V dropped 0 bases and J dropped 2 bases, with 6 bases sitting between them. CDR3 nucleotide sequence: TGCGCCAGCAGCTTGGACGGAACCTACGAGCAGTACTTC. Protein product: CASSLDGTYEQYF.

CDR3 nucleotide sequence: TGTGCCAGCAGTTACATAGGGGGTCAGCCCCAGCATTTT. It yields the protein CASSYIGGQPQHF. The chain has TRBV6-5 and TRBJ1-5, with D perhaps matching TRBD1 (6 bases). V shed 2 bases and J shed 6 bases, with 8 bases lying between them. CDR1 is MNHEY and CDR2 is SVGAGI in the germline V gene. The CDR3 length is 13 residues.

This sequence joins TRBV7-2 and TRBJ1-5; D possibly corresponds to TRBD1 (5 bases). Germline V gives CDR1 SGHTA, CDR2 FQGNSA. V was pared by 5 bases and J by 5 bases, with 16 bases between. The CDR3 is 15 residues long. The chain's CDR3 is CASSPLLGADQPQHF. The CDR3 DNA follows: TGTGCCAGCAGCCCCCTTCTCGGGGCGGATCAGCCCCAGCATTTT. Together with reference TRBV7-2 and TRBJ1-5, the CDR3 gives the full variable domain: GAGVSQSPSNKVTEKGKDVELRCDPISGHTALYWYRQSLGQGLEFLIYFQGNSAPDKSGLPSDRFSAERTGGSVSTLTIQRTQQEDSAVYLCASSPLLGADQPQHFGDGTRLSIL.

The rearrangement uses TRBV2 and TRBJ2-7; 9 nucleotides agree with TRBD1. The CDR3 sequence is 15 residues long. The germline V gene has CDR1 SNHLY and CDR2 FYNNEI. With 6 bases clipped from V and 1 base from J, the junction kept 7 bases outside the gene matches. CDR3 residues: CASRKTGGGSYEQYF. In DNA, the CDR3 is TGTGCCAGCAGAAAAACAGGGGGCGGGTCCTACGAGCAGTACTTC.

This clone came up once. V gene TRBV7-9 combines with J gene TRBJ1-1; weak D call: TRBD1 (6 bases). The CDR3 length is 14 residues. In germline, CDR1 is SEHNR, CDR2 FQNEAQ (reference sequence). V was clipped by 2 bases and J by 0 bases, with 7 bases between them. CDR3 sequence (DNA): TGTGCCAGCAGCTTACAGGGGATGAACACTGAAGCTTTCTTT. It codes for CASSLQGMNTEAFF.

V gene TRBV7-9 combines with J gene TRBJ2-6; a possible D gene is TRBD1 (5 bases). The CDR3 spans 16 residues. Germline loops: CDR1 SEHNR, CDR2 FQNEAQ (reference sequence). The V and J ends lost 5 bases and 0 bases respectively, with 11 bases between them. CDR3 DNA sequence: TGTGCCAGCAGCAAGACAGCTTACTCTGGGGCCAACGTCCTGACTTTC. Translation gives CASSKTAYSGANVLTF.

The chain combines TRBV2 with TRBJ1-2; 7 nucleotides match TRBD1. The CDR3 loop spans 13 amino acids. Germline values: CDR1 SNHLY, CDR2 FYNNEI. The trim removed 5 bases at V and 5 bases at J, leaving 5 bases unmatched. Here the CDR3 DNA reads TGTGCCAGCAGTTACGACAGGGAATATGGCTACACCTTC. Its translation is CASSYDREYGYTF. Full variable domain (rest looked up from reference TRBV2 and TRBJ1-2): EPEVTQTPSHQVTQMGQEVILRCVPISNHLYFYWYRQILGQKVEFLVSFYNNEISEKSEIFDDQFSVERPDGSNFTLKIRSTKLEDSAMYFCASSYDREYGYTFGSGTRLTVV.

The chain employs TRBV5-1 and TRBJ1-1; no clear D gene. The V gene's germline CDR1 is SGHRS and CDR2 YFSETQ. Deletions cut 3 bases from V and 1 base from J, with 7 bases between. The CDR3 runs 13 residues. For the CDR3, the DNA is TGCGCCAGCAGCTCCCTGGGGAACACTGAAGCTTTCTTT. The encoded protein is CASSSLGNTEAFF.

In its sample, this clone was seen once. The rearrangement links TRBV3-1 (or the pseudogene TRBV3-2) to TRBJ2-1, with 7 bases matching TRBD1. This CDR3 spans 14 amino acids. V dropped 5 bases and J dropped 6; count of bases not matched to a gene: 7. Per germline, CDR1 LGHDT and CDR2 YNNKEL (reference sequence). The CDR3 sequence is CASSYDRDSNEQFF. The CDR3 nucleotides are TGTGCCAGCAGCTATGACAGGGATAGCAATGAGCAGTTCTTC.

This chain uses TRBV7-6 with TRBJ1-5; perhaps TRBD1 as D (6 bases). With 0 bases removed from V and 0 bases from J, the gap between germline ends came to 24 bases. Germline lookup yields CDR1 SGHVS and CDR2 FNYEAQ. The CDR3 runs 21 residues. The CDR3 region is CASSLALYGGTWDYSNQPQHF. The CDR3 bases are TGTGCCAGCAGCTTAGCTCTGTATGGGGGCACGTGGGATTATAGCAATCAGCCCCAGCATTTT.

This chain joins TRBV29-1 and TRBJ2-3, with 10 bases that match TRBD2. Germline CDR1 reads SQVTM; CDR2 reads ANQGSEA. The CDR3 extends over 14 amino acids. V lost 2 bases, J lost 1 base, and 0 bases stayed unmatched. This CDR3 is CSVESGGGTDTQYF. The CDR3 DNA is TGCAGCGTTGAAAGCGGGGGGGGCACAGATACGCAGTATTTT.

V gene TRBV6-5 combines with J gene TRBJ2-7; D gene ambiguous. V gave up 8 bases and J gave up 2 bases, with 4 bases separating them. This CDR3 comprises 10 residues. Germline V lookup: CDR1 MNHEY, CDR2 SVGAGI. The CDR3 sequence is CASFTYEQYF. In DNA, the CDR3 is TGTGCCAGCTTCACCTACGAGCAGTACTTC.

This chain uses TRBV28 with TRBJ1-2, with D perhaps TRBD1 (6 bases). V was cut by 2 bases and J by 6 bases, with 16 bases left in between. The germline V gene encodes CDR1 MDHEN and CDR2 SYDVKM. The CDR3 contains 15 residues. The CDR3 nucleotides read TGTGCCAGCAGTTTAGCCACAGGGAATAAGGATGGCTACACCTTC. Its protein is CASSLATGNKDGYTF.

The rearrangement joins TRBV4-2 to TRBJ2-7, with D perhaps matching TRBD1 (5 bases). Per the germline V gene, CDR1 is LGHNA and CDR2 is YNFKEQ. V lost 0 bases, J lost 2 bases, and 11 bases lay in between. This CDR3 comprises 15 residues. CDR3 DNA sequence: TGTGCCAGCAGCCAAGAAGTCGCGACAGCCTACGAGCAGTACTTC. Translating gives CASSQEVATAYEQYF.

The genes are TRBV18 and TRBJ2-1, with 11 bases matching TRBD1. Germline assignment: CDR1 KGHSH and CDR2 LQKENI. The CDR3 runs to 19 residues. V dropped 3 bases and J dropped 0; count of bases not matched to a gene: 10. The CDR3 protein is CASSPRDRGKTSSYNEQFF. The CDR3 bases are TGTGCCAGCTCACCTCGGGACAGGGGGAAAACAAGCTCCTACAATGAGCAGTTCTTC.

A single count supports this clone. V and J are TRBV20-1 and TRBJ2-7; 10 nucleotides match TRBD1. V gave up 3 bases and J gave up 6 bases; unmatched junction bases: 5. CDR1 DFQATT and CDR2 SNEGSKA come from the germline V gene (reference sequence). The CDR3 contains 13 residues. In nucleotides, the CDR3 is TGCAGTGCTAGTGACAGGGGGCGAAGCGAGCAGTACTTC. Translation: CSASDRGRSEQYF.

The chain carries TRBV7-2 and TRBJ2-4, with unresolved D. CDR1 is SGHTA, CDR2 FQGNSA, per germline. The CDR3 has 14 amino acids. Trimming left V 4 bases short and J 0 bases short, with 7 bases between. The CDR3 nucleotides are TGTGCCAGCAGCTCAAAATTAGCCAAAAACATTCAGTACTTC. Protein sequence: CASSSKLAKNIQYF.

As DNA, the CDR3 is TGTGCCAGCAGCTACAGGGGGCGCGGCACCGGGGAGCTGTTTTTT. Encoded protein: CASSYRGRGTGELFF. The chain has TRBV11-3 and TRBJ2-2; 9 bases are a match to TRBD1. V dropped 4 bases and J dropped 4; count of bases not matched to a gene: 4. The CDR3 totals 15 residues. Germline V gene sequence: CDR1 SGHNT, CDR2 YENEEA. Full variable domain (rest looked up from reference TRBV11-3 and TRBJ2-2): EAGVVQSPRYKIIEKKQPVAFWCNPISGHNTLYWYLQNLGQGPELLIRYENEEAVDDSQLPKDRFSAERLKGVDSTLKIQPAELGDSAVYLCASSYRGRGTGELFFGEGSRLTVL.

The V gene is TRBV27, the J gene TRBJ1-6; D gene ambiguous. Germline loops: CDR1 MNHEY, CDR2 SMNVEV (reference sequence). The ends were cut back, 5 bases at V and 2 bases at J, with 10 bases in the middle. This CDR3 contains 15 residues. The CDR3 loop reads CASSPDPPYNSPLHF. CDR3 DNA: TGTGCCAGCAGTCCTGATCCACCCTATAATTCACCCCTCCACTTT.

The chain joins TRBV4-1 to TRBJ2-6; 14 positions match TRBD2. The CDR3 covers 22 residues. Germline loops: CDR1 MGHRA, CDR2 YSYEKL. With 3 bases clipped from V and 4 bases from J, the junction kept 17 bases outside the gene matches. CDR3 coding DNA: TGCGCCAGCAGCCATACGGGACTAGCGGGGGTGCTCTCCTCTGTAGGGGCCAACGTCCTGACTTTC. This encodes CASSHTGLAGVLSSVGANVLTF.

The chain recombines TRBV7-9 with TRBJ2-3; no clear D gene. The CDR3 loop spans 14 amino acids. The V gene's germline CDR1 is SEHNR and CDR2 FQNEAQ (reference sequence). The chain's CDR3 is CAMAWTDSTDTQYF. As DNA, the CDR3 is TGTGCTATGGCGTGGACGGACAGCACAGATACGCAGTATTTT. Looking up the rest from reference TRBV7-9 and TRBJ2-3 gives the full variable domain: DTGVSQNPRHKITKRGQNVTFRCDPISEHNRLYWYRQTLGQGPEFLTYFQNEAQLEKSRLLSDRFSAERPKGSFSTLEIQRTEQGDSAMYLCAMAWTDSTDTQYFGPGTRLTVL.

The J gene is TRBJ1-3, the V gene TRBV6-7, with 7 bases aligning to TRBD1. TRBV6-7 is an open reading frame whose function is uncertain. Losses at the gene ends were 7 bases for V and 2 bases for J; bases not matched to a gene: 8. The CDR3 has 15 residues. The CDR3 loop reads CASNHRGRAGNTIYF. The DNA of the CDR3 is TGTGCCAGCAACCACAGGGGCCGGGCTGGAAACACCATATATTTT.

The chain carries TRBV19 and TRBJ2-2; 8 bases line up with TRBD2. Germline V gene data show CDR1 as LNHDA and CDR2 as SQIVND (reference sequence). CDR3 length: 17 amino acids. Trimming at V came to 0 bases and at J to 5 bases, leaving 8 bases not matched to a gene. The CDR3 DNA reads as TGTGCCAGTAGTATAGATCGGGCCGGACTAGCTACCGGGGAGCTGTTTTTT. It encodes CASSIDRAGLATGELFF.

The genes are TRBV5-4 and TRBJ1-3, with D maybe TRBD1 (6 bases). Germline V gene lookup returns CDR1 SGHNT and CDR2 YYREEE (reference sequence). The CDR3 has 17 amino acids. V dropped 4 bases and J dropped 1 base, with 18 bases sitting between them. DNA of the CDR3: TGTGCCAGCAGCCCCGGAGGGGGTTCGATTTCTGGAAACACCATATATTTT. Its protein product is CASSPGGGSISGNTIYF.

The rearrangement uses TRBV6-1 and TRBJ2-2; D unresolved. CDR1 is MNHNS and CDR2 is SASEGT in the germline V gene. The CDR3 sequence is 15 residues long. Trimming stripped 2 bases from V and 2 bases from J, with 9 bases between. CDR3 in amino acids: CASSERYFNTGELFF. As DNA, the CDR3 is TGTGCCAGCAGTGAAAGGTACTTTAACACCGGGGAGCTGTTTTTT.